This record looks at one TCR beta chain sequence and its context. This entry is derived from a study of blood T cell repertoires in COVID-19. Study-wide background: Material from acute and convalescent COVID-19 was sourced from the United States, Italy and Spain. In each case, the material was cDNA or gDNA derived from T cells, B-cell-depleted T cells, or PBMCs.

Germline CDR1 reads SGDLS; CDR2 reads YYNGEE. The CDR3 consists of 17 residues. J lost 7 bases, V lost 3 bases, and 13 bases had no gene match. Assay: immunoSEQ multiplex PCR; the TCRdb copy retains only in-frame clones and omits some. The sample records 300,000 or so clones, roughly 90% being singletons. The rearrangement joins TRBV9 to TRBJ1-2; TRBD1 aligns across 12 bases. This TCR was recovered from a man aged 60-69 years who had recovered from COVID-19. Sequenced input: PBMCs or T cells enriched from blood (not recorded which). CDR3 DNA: TGTGCCAGCAGCGCACCGCTCGGGGACAGGGGGCGCATTGGCTACACCTTC. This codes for CASSAPLGDRGRIGYTF.